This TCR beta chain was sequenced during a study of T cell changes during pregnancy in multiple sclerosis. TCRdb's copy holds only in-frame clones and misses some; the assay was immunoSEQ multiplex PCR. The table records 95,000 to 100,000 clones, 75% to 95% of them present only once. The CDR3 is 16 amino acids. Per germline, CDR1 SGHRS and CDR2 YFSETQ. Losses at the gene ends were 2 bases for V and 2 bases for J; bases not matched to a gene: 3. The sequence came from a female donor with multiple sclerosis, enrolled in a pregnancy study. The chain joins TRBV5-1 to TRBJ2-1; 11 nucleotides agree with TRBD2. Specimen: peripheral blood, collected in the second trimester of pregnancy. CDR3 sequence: CASSFVAGGAYNEQFF. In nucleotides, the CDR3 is TGCGCCAGCAGCTTCGTAGCGGGGGGGGCCTACAATGAGCAGTTCTTC.